The next 21 T cell receptor beta chains were all read from a single sample in a study of siplizumab effects on memory and regulatory T cells. Sequencing was performed with immunoSEQ multiplex PCR; in TCRdb, only in-frame clones are kept and a portion is missing. The table records approximately 110,000 clones, approximately 94% of them present only once. Sequencing input: CD4+ T cells sorted from blood. These receptors all stem from a human donor in good health.

This rearrangement joins TRBV7-9 to TRBJ1-1; no definite D call. The CDR3 covers 14 residues. Trimming left V 2 bases short and J 2 bases short, with 9 bases between. The germline CDR1 and CDR2 sequences are SEHNR and FQNEAQ (reference sequence). DNA of the CDR3: TGTGCCAGCAGCTTAAACCCCCCTAACACTGAAGCTTTCTTT. It yields the protein CASSLNPPNTEAFF.

V gene TRBV7-9 combines with J gene TRBJ1-2; perhaps TRBD1 as D (6 bases). Trimming shortened V by 6 bases and J by 6 bases, and 17 bases separated the two germline ends. The CDR3 runs 14 residues. Germline CDR1 is SEHNR and CDR2 is FQNEAQ (reference sequence). The CDR3 DNA reads as TGTGCCAGCAGTCAGAAGGGGGATGTCGATGGCTACACCTTC. Amino acids: CASSQKGDVDGYTF.

This chain links TRBV4-1 with TRBJ2-5; perhaps TRBD2 as D (6 bases). The CDR3 is 16 amino acids. V lost 0 bases and J lost 2, with 13 bases in between. From germline, CDR1 is MGHRA and CDR2 YSYEKL. CDR3 amino acids: CASSQDRDSTQETQYF. CDR3 DNA: TGCGCCAGCAGCCAAGATCGGGACTCGACTCAAGAGACCCAGTACTTC.

The gene calls are TRBV11-3 and TRBJ2-1; D possibly matches TRBD1 or TRBD2 (7 bases each). This CDR3 is 16 amino acids long. The V gene's germline CDR1 is SGHNT and CDR2 YENEEA. V was shortened by 7 bases and J by 4 bases, with 20 bases between the two germline ends. The DNA for the CDR3 is TGTGCCAGCACCCCAGGGGGAGGGGGCCGGTACAATGAGCAGTTCTTC. Protein product: CASTPGGGGRYNEQFF.

This clone has more than one count but fewer than ten. V usage is TRBV5-1 and J usage is TRBJ1-1, with D uncertain. The germline V and J ends were trimmed by 4 bases and 1 base, with 8 bases remaining between them. Germline V CDR1 and CDR2: SGHRS, YFSETQ. This CDR3 has 13 amino acids. CDR3 sequence (DNA): TGCGCCAGCAGCCTGGACGCGAACACTGAAGCTTTCTTT. This gives the protein CASSLDANTEAFF.

The V call is TRBV9, the J call TRBJ2-5, with 10 nucleotides matching TRBD2. The CDR3 is made up of 16 amino acids. CDR1 SGDLS and CDR2 YYNGEE come from the germline V gene. The junction had 7 bases not matched to a gene; V was cut back by 1 base and J by 4 bases. The CDR3 coding sequence is TGTGCCAGCAGCGTAACGAGCGGGAGGGCCTTAGAGACCCAGTACTTC. Translated, it gives CASSVTSGRALETQYF.

J is TRBJ1-2 and V is TRBV18; TRBD1 aligns across 8 bases. Germline trimming cut 4 bases from V and 4 bases from J; bases unmatched to any gene: 14. The length of the CDR3 is 17 residues. Germline V gene data show CDR1 as KGHSH and CDR2 as LQKENI. DNA for the CDR3: TGTGCCAGCTCACTTACCAATCCTGGACAGGGCGTCTATGGCTACACCTTC. Translated: CASSLTNPGQGVYGYTF. Full variable domain (outside the CDR3, taken from reference TRBV18 and TRBJ1-2): NAGVMQNPRHLVRRRGQEARLRCSPMKGHSHVYWYRQLPEEGLKFMVYLQKENIIDESGMPKERFSAEFPKEGPSILRIQQVVRGDSAAYFCASSLTNPGQGVYGYTFGSGTRLTVV.

In this sample, this clone turned up once. V is TRBV11-2 and J is TRBJ1-1, with D maybe TRBD1 (6 bases). The V end lost 1 base, the J end lost 3 bases, and 15 bases lay between the germline ends. Per germline, CDR1 SGHAT and CDR2 FQNNGV. The CDR3 is 16 residues long. CDR3 region: CASSLVGGAEDTEAFF. CDR3 DNA: TGTGCCAGCAGCTTAGTGGGGGGGGCGGAAGACACTGAAGCTTTCTTT.

The chain has TRBV11-3 and TRBJ2-5, with D unresolved. V was cut by 5 bases and J by 4 bases, with 11 bases left in between. Per germline, CDR1 SGHNT and CDR2 YENEEA. The CDR3 is 13 amino acids. The CDR3, as DNA: TGTGCCAGCAGCCTCATGTTGGGAGAGACCCAGTACTTC. Its protein product is CASSLMLGETQYF. Full variable domain (remainder filled in from reference TRBV11-3 and TRBJ2-5): EAGVVQSPRYKIIEKKQPVAFWCNPISGHNTLYWYLQNLGQGPELLIRYENEEAVDDSQLPKDRFSAERLKGVDSTLKIQPAELGDSAVYLCASSLMLGETQYFGPGTRLLVL.

This chain uses TRBV7-8 with TRBJ2-1; 15 bases are shared with TRBD2. V trimming: 5 bases; J trimming: 2 bases; junction bases outside the gene matches: 13. Germline CDR1 and CDR2: SGHVS and FQNEAQ. The CDR3 totals 20 residues. CDR3 sequence reads: CASSLSGLAGGSYAYNEQFF. DNA for the CDR3: TGTGCCAGCAGCCTGTCGGGACTAGCGGGGGGATCATATGCCTACAATGAGCAGTTCTTC.

V gene TRBV6-1 combines with J gene TRBJ2-7; 9 nucleotides match TRBD1. CDR3 length equals 15 residues. Trimming took 8 bases from V and 0 from J; bases not matched to a gene: 8. The germline gives CDR1 MNHNS, CDR2 SASEGT. CDR3: CASRRDRASSYEQYF. The CDR3 coding sequence is TGTGCCAGCCGCCGGGACAGGGCGAGCTCCTACGAGCAGTACTTC.

This chain links TRBV5-1 with TRBJ2-4; D assignment may be TRBD1 or TRBD2 (5 bases each). Germline V gene data show CDR1 as SGHRS and CDR2 as YFSETQ. With 5 bases removed from V and 1 base from J, the gap between germline ends came to 19 bases. The CDR3 has 17 residues. Here the CDR3 DNA reads TGCGCCAGCAGTCGCCGGGACGCGCTAGGGGCCAAAAACATTCAGTACTTC. Amino acids: CASSRRDALGAKNIQYF.

V usage is TRBV4-1 and J usage is TRBJ2-1, with 7 bases identical to TRBD2. The CDR3 has 13 amino acids. J was trimmed by 9 bases and V by 2 bases; bases with no gene match: 4. Germline CDR1 reads MGHRA; CDR2 reads YSYEKL. The DNA for the CDR3 is TGCGCCAGCAGCCAAAATAGCGGGCGTGAGCAGTTCTTC. Its translation: CASSQNSGREQFF.

The chain joins TRBV6-5 to TRBJ2-3; D perhaps matches TRBD2 (6 bases). Looked up from germline, CDR1 is MNHEY and CDR2 is SVGAGI. The CDR3 covers 14 residues. V lost 5 bases, J lost 0 bases, and 9 bases lay in between. CDR3 amino acids: CASSVAGSTDTQYF. In nucleotides, the CDR3 is TGTGCCAGCAGTGTGGCGGGGAGCACAGATACGCAGTATTTT.

J is TRBJ2-4 and V is TRBV25-1, with D perhaps matching TRBD2 (6 bases). The ends were cut back, 1 base at V and 3 bases at J, with 16 bases in the middle. This CDR3 is built from 17 residues. From germline, CDR1 is MGHDK and CDR2 SYGVNS. The CDR3 nucleotides are TGTGCCAGCAGTGAATTTGGGGGGACCCAAGGCAAAAACATTCAGTACTTC. Translation gives CASSEFGGTQGKNIQYF.

V usage is TRBV5-1 and J usage is TRBJ2-2; D remains unclear. Germline V gene sequence: CDR1 SGHRS, CDR2 YFSETQ. V lost 3 bases, J lost 9 bases, and 6 bases lay in between. The CDR3 sequence is 11 residues long. CDR3 residues: CASSSARELFF. Written as DNA, the CDR3 is TGCGCCAGCAGCTCCGCTCGGGAGCTGTTTTTT. The complete variable domain, with remaining parts taken from reference TRBV5-1 and TRBJ2-2, reads KAGVTQTPRYLIKTRGQQVTLSCSPISGHRSVSWYQQTPGQGLQFLFEYFSETQRNKGNFPGRFSGRQFSNSRSEMNVSTLELGDSALYLCASSSARELFFGEGSRLTVL.

The rearrangement links TRBV4-3 to TRBJ1-2; no clear D gene. CDR1 and CDR2 (germline): LGHNA, YSLEER. The CDR3 contains 15 residues. Trimming left V 4 bases short and J 4 bases short, with 16 bases between. CDR3 loop: CASSRVRGEAYGYTF. CDR3 nucleotide sequence: TGCGCCAGCAGCCGAGTCCGAGGCGAGGCCTATGGCTACACCTTC.

V gene TRBV15 combines with J gene TRBJ2-5; D is undetermined. V was cut by 6 bases and J by 2 bases, with 10 bases left in between. Germline-derived CDR1 and CDR2 are LNHNV and YYDKDF (reference sequence). The CDR3 runs to 13 residues. CDR3 protein: CATRGKVQETQYF. CDR3 DNA sequence: TGTGCCACCAGGGGCAAGGTACAAGAGACCCAGTACTTC. The complete variable domain, with remaining parts taken from reference TRBV15 and TRBJ2-5, reads DAMVIQNPRYQVTQFGKPVTLSCSQTLNHNVMYWYQQKSSQAPKLLFHYYDKDFNNEADTPDNFQSRRPNTSFCFLDIRSPGLGDTAMYLCATRGKVQETQYFGPGTRLLVL.

The chain combines TRBV7-6 with TRBJ1-1; 8 bases map to TRBD1. Germline V lookup: CDR1 SGHVS, CDR2 FNYEAQ. V was pared by 5 bases and J by 4 bases, with 9 bases of the junction left unmatched. CDR3 length: 15 amino acids. CDR3 sequence reads: CASSPPTGAGTEAFF. The CDR3 bases are TGTGCCAGCAGCCCCCCGACAGGGGCGGGCACTGAAGCTTTCTTT.

CDR3 sequence (DNA): TGTGCCAGTAGTATACACGGGACGCTGAACACTGAAGCTTTCTTT. This translates into CASSIHGTLNTEAFF. The genes are TRBV19 and TRBJ1-1, with TRBD1 as a possible D gene (5 bases). Germline V gives CDR1 LNHDA, CDR2 SQIVND (reference sequence). This CDR3 region has 15 residues. V dropped 2 bases and J dropped 0 bases, with 10 bases sitting between them.

This sequence joins TRBV10-3 and TRBJ2-5; 9 bases map to TRBD1. V trimming: 6 bases; J trimming: 5 bases; junction bases outside the gene matches: 4. Germline values: CDR1 ENHRY, CDR2 SYGVKD. This CDR3 comprises 13 residues. CDR3 DNA: TGTGCCATCAGACAGGGGGCAGCGGAGACCCAGTACTTC. Its translation is CAIRQGAAETQYF.